This TCR beta chain derives from a study of blood T cells in healthy people across ages. This CDR3 has 18 amino acids. Trimming at V came to 4 bases and at J to 4 bases, leaving 13 bases not matched to a gene. CDR1 and CDR2 from the germline V gene are SGHRS and YFSETQ. A sample-barcoded 5' primer and a J-beta primer mix were used in a second PCR of about 7 to 12 cycles. All samples gave at least 3 million CDR3-containing paired-end reads. TCRdb ran MiXCR on the 5' RACE reads and lists one entry per CDR3 protein. Among about 1.7 million distinct CDR3 sequences, roughly 27% were seen once, and the ten largest hold more than 6%.

This sequence joins TRBV5-1 and TRBJ2-3; 12 bases map to TRBD2. This sequence was found in a woman in her thirties in good health. The source material was blood. The CDR3 DNA sequence: TGCGCCAGCAGCCCACCTACGACTAGCGGGAGCGGGGCAGATACGCAGTATTTT. The encoded protein is CASSPPTTSGSGADTQYF.